This is a list of T cell receptor beta chains from one sample in a study of CXCR3-negative and CXCR3-positive naive CD8 T cells. Using the 5' RACE reads, TCRdb records one entry per CDR3 protein without DNA. Recorded for this sample: tens of thousands of distinct CDR3 sequences. The sequenced material came from memory CD8+ T cells from blood. These receptors were collected from a human donor in good health. Some clones in this sample may be carry-over from other donors' samples. The CDR3 runs from the conserved cysteine through the conserved F or W. A row's size may be missing; if present it is once, few, many or a size class.

V,size,J,CDR3
TRBV20-1,NA,TRBJ2-7,CSARAPLRASYEQYF
TRBV3-1,medium-sized,TRBJ1-1,CASSQDRGPWTEAFF
TRBV15,NA,TRBJ2-6,CATSSGAGGISGANVLTF
TRBV5-1,NA,TRBJ2-1,CASSFTGEEQFF
TRBV7-3,NA,TRBJ1-3,CASSGADSGNTIYF
TRBV7-9,NA,TRBJ2-3,CASSFPGTQMDTDTQYF
TRBV9,NA,TRBJ2-1,CASTLAGGHYNEQFF
TRBV7-9,NA,TRBJ2-1,CASGGPNTYNEQFF
TRBV7-9,NA,TRBJ2-1,CASSTGVNSYNEQFF
TRBV29-1,NA,TRBJ2-7,CSVEETGTGVGEQYF
TRBV29-1,NA,TRBJ2-7,CSVLGTTYEQYF
TRBV29-1,NA,TRBJ2-2,CSAVHETGELFF
TRBV5-1,NA,TRBJ2-1,CASSSQSGNEQFF
TRBV11-2,NA,TRBJ2-5,CASSLAPQETQYF
TRBV14,NA,TRBJ2-3,CASSSRDREDTQYF
TRBV10-3,NA,TRBJ2-7,CAISNGPHEQYF
TRBV20-1,NA,TRBJ2-2,CSARESMERGDSGELFF
TRBV28,NA,TRBJ2-5,CASSLEGGGVLTQYF
TRBV14,NA,TRBJ1-4,CASSQGLAGGSHEKLSF
TRBV15,NA,TRBJ2-7,CATSRDRGLWEQYF